One and the same sample provided the 21 T cell receptor beta chains below, sequenced in a study of T cell responses to AZD1222 COVID-19 vaccine. TCRdb's table, derived via immunoSEQ multiplex PCR, lists solely in-frame clones and lacks some. The data contain 180,000 or so clones, more than 75% of them singletons. Sequencing used peripheral blood, obtained 28 days after the second AZD1222 dose. These receptors came from an adult who received the AZD1222 COVID-19 vaccine.

The genes are TRBV28 and TRBJ1-4; TRBD1 agrees at 8 bases. Germline values: CDR1 MDHEN, CDR2 SYDVKM. The CDR3 extends over 15 amino acids. Trimming took 6 bases from V and 8 from J; bases not matched to a gene: 11. The DNA for the CDR3 is TGTGCCAGCAGCCGGGCCGGGACAGGAGGGGAAAAACTGTTTTTT. This sequence encodes CASSRAGTGGEKLFF.

The chain is built from TRBV5-6 and TRBJ1-1, with a possible D match to TRBD1 (5 bases). V gave up 4 bases and J gave up 8 bases, with 15 bases separating them. In germline, CDR1 is SGHDT, CDR2 YYEEEE. The CDR3 runs 13 residues. The CDR3, as DNA: TGTGCCAGCAGCCCCGCTTGGGGGGAAGAAGCTTTCTTT. Protein sequence: CASSPAWGEEAFF.

J is TRBJ2-2 and V is TRBV7-3, with D hard to call. The CDR3 spans 12 residues. Trimming cost V 5 bases and J 8 bases, with 9 bases left between them. CDR1 is SGHTA and CDR2 is FQGTGA in the germline V gene. CDR3 nucleotides: TGTGCCAGCAGCCCTACGGGTGGGGAGCTGTTTTTT. Its protein product is CASSPTGGELFF.

The CDR3 reads CASSQPGQIAKNIQYF. CDR3 nucleotide sequence: TGTGCCAGCAGCCAACCGGGACAGATAGCCAAAAACATTCAGTACTTC. The chain combines TRBV4-2 with TRBJ2-4, with 7 bases that match TRBD1. The CDR3 is 16 residues long. V dropped 2 bases and J dropped 0; count of bases not matched to a gene: 4. The germline gives CDR1 LGHNA, CDR2 YNFKEQ.

This chain links TRBV4-3 with TRBJ1-3; D not resolved. The CDR3 is made up of 15 amino acids. Trimming cost V 0 bases and J 4 bases, with 10 bases left between them. Germline V gene lookup returns CDR1 LGHNA and CDR2 YSLEER. CDR3 in DNA: TGCGCCAGCAGCCAAGACGGCTCAGAAGGAAACACCATATATTTT. Translated, it gives CASSQDGSEGNTIYF.

The gene calls are TRBV7-9 and TRBJ2-1; TRBD2 matches 12 bases. The ends lost 5 bases at V and 7 bases at J; junction bases unmatched: 9. The CDR3 loop spans 16 amino acids. Looked up from germline, CDR1 is SEHNR and CDR2 is FQNEAQ (reference sequence). The CDR3 DNA reads TGTGCCAGCAGCCCTAGGCAGACTAGCGGGAGAAATGAGCAGTTCTTC. Its translation: CASSPRQTSGRNEQFF.

V and J are TRBV5-1 and TRBJ2-1; 10 nucleotides agree with TRBD2. This CDR3 has 13 residues. CDR1 and CDR2 from the germline V gene are SGHRS and YFSETQ. Trimming took 7 bases from V and 6 from J; bases not matched to a gene: 4. Here the CDR3 DNA reads TGCGCCAGCGGGCTAGCGGGAGCCAATGAGCAGTTCTTC. Protein sequence: CASGLAGANEQFF.

This chain uses TRBV6-4 with TRBJ2-7; a weak D match, TRBD2 (5 bases). Germline V gene sequence: CDR1 MRHNA, CDR2 SNTAGT. V was cut by 6 bases and J by 0 bases, with 6 bases left in between. There are 12 residues in the CDR3. The CDR3 coding sequence is TGTGCCAGCAGCCGGGACTCCTACGAGCAGTACTTC. Amino acids: CASSRDSYEQYF.

This sequence joins TRBV11-2 and TRBJ2-7; D may match TRBD1 or TRBD2 (5 bases each). The CDR3 has 14 amino acids. V lost 3 bases and J lost 2, with 11 bases in between. Per the germline V gene, CDR1 is SGHAT and CDR2 is FQNNGV. The CDR3 protein is CASSFGLGAYEQYF. Written as DNA, the CDR3 is TGTGCCAGCAGCTTCGGTCTGGGGGCCTACGAGCAGTACTTC.

This clone was found a few times. The chain uses TRBV29-1 and TRBJ2-2, with TRBD2 identical over 15 bases. Losses at the gene ends were 4 bases for V and 5 bases for J; bases not matched to a gene: 2. Germline V gives CDR1 SQVTM, CDR2 ANQGSEA. The CDR3 is 15 amino acids. The DNA of the CDR3 is TGCAGCGTTGTGGGACTAGCGGGAGGTACCGGGGAGCTGTTTTTT. Translating it yields CSVVGLAGGTGELFF.

The rearrangement links TRBV7-9 to TRBJ2-5, with D tentatively TRBD2 (6 bases). CDR3 length: 15 amino acids. Trimming stripped 0 bases from V and 5 bases from J, with 13 bases between. Germline loops: CDR1 SEHNR, CDR2 FQNEAQ (reference sequence). The chain's CDR3 is CASSLALAGTETQYF. The CDR3 DNA reads as TGTGCCAGCAGCTTAGCTCTTGCGGGGACGGAGACCCAGTACTTC.

The chain employs TRBV5-1 and TRBJ2-3; 7 bases match TRBD1. Losses at the gene ends were 4 bases for V and 0 bases for J; bases not matched to a gene: 2. Per germline, CDR1 SGHRS and CDR2 YFSETQ. CDR3 length equals 14 residues. CDR3 bases: TGCGCCAGCAGCCCGACAGGGAGCACAGATACGCAGTATTTT. Protein: CASSPTGSTDTQYF.

The gene calls are TRBV7-3 and TRBJ2-7; 10 bases are a match to TRBD2. Germline assignment: CDR1 SGHTA and CDR2 FQGTGA. V was pared by 5 bases and J by 4 bases, with 11 bases of the junction left unmatched. The length of the CDR3 is 16 residues. DNA of the CDR3: TGTGCCAGCAGCCTATCGCTTAGCGGGAGGAGGTACGAGCAGTACTTC. Its translation: CASSLSLSGRRYEQYF. Drawing the rest from reference TRBV7-3 and TRBJ2-7, the complete variable domain is GAGVSQTPSNKVTEKGKYVELRCDPISGHTALYWYRQSLGQGPEFLIYFQGTGAADDSGLPNDRFFAVRPEGSVSTLKIQRTERGDSAVYLCASSLSLSGRRYEQYFGPGTRLTVT.

This chain uses TRBV19 with TRBJ1-5, with TRBD1 as a possible D gene (6 bases). CDR1 LNHDA and CDR2 SQIVND come from the germline V gene (reference sequence). The CDR3 is 15 amino acids. V dropped 5 bases and J dropped 2 bases, with 13 bases sitting between them. This CDR3 is CASSLQGFRNQPQHF. In nucleotides, the CDR3 is TGTGCCAGTAGTTTACAGGGATTTCGCAATCAGCCCCAGCATTTT.

Turning to this clone: The junction and the germline gene differ at one end; a read error may be behind it. V gene TRBV27 combines with J gene TRBJ2-7; D remains unclear. The CDR3 extends over 10 amino acids. Germline V gene sequence: CDR1 MNHEY, CDR2 SMNVEV (reference sequence). The CDR3 reads CASRSPKGFF. The DNA for the CDR3 is TGTGCCAGCAGGTCCCCTAAGGGTTTCTTC.

DNA of the CDR3: TGTGCCACCAGCAGGTCCTCCTACGAGCAGTACTTC. It translates to CATSRSSYEQYF. The chain combines TRBV15 with TRBJ2-7; D ambiguous. CDR3 length equals 12 residues. The germline gives CDR1 LNHNV, CDR2 YYDKDF (reference sequence). Trimming shortened V by 3 bases and J by 0 bases, and 3 bases separated the two germline ends.

The V and J genes are TRBV5-4 and TRBJ2-2, with TRBD2 matching 11 bases. Germline CDR1 SGHNT, CDR2 YYREEE (reference sequence). The CDR3 extends over 18 amino acids. The junction had 8 bases not matched to a gene; V was cut back by 4 bases and J by 0 bases. Here the CDR3 reads CASSTGLAGGANTGELFF. CDR3 in DNA: TGTGCCAGCAGCACCGGACTAGCGGGCGGAGCGAACACCGGGGAGCTGTTTTTT.

V is TRBV28 and J is TRBJ1-3, with D maybe TRBD1 (5 bases). With 6 bases removed from V and 6 bases from J, the gap between germline ends came to 18 bases. Germline lookup yields CDR1 MDHEN and CDR2 SYDVKM. The CDR3 is 15 residues long. The CDR3 DNA follows: TGTGCCAGCAGCTACCCACCGGGGGAGGTAAACACCATATATTTT. It encodes CASSYPPGEVNTIYF.

The gene calls are TRBV25-1 and TRBJ1-3; no firm D call. V lost 6 bases and J 0 bases, leaving 6 bases between the germline ends. This CDR3 contains 13 residues. The V gene's germline CDR1 is MGHDK and CDR2 SYGVNS. The CDR3 DNA sequence: TGTGCCAGCAGGGGAAGCTCTGGAAACACCATATATTTT. This encodes CASRGSSGNTIYF.

The chain uses TRBV3-1 (or the pseudogene TRBV3-2) and TRBJ2-2; no reliable D call. Germline values: CDR1 LGHDT, CDR2 YNNKEL (reference sequence). The V end was cut by 2 bases, the J end by 6 bases, with 7 bases between. CDR3 length: 13 residues. The CDR3 DNA reads TGTGCCAGCAGCCAATATCCACCCGGGGAGCTGTTTTTT. This encodes CASSQYPPGELFF.

The V and J genes are TRBV2 and TRBJ2-3, with D maybe TRBD1 (6 bases). V was trimmed by 6 bases and J by 6 bases, leaving 19 bases between them. CDR1 and CDR2 (germline): SNHLY, FYNNEI. This CDR3 has 15 residues. CDR3 bases: TGTGCCAGCAGCGGGCCGGACAGAGTGGGGGATACGCAGTATTTT. Residues: CASSGPDRVGDTQYF.